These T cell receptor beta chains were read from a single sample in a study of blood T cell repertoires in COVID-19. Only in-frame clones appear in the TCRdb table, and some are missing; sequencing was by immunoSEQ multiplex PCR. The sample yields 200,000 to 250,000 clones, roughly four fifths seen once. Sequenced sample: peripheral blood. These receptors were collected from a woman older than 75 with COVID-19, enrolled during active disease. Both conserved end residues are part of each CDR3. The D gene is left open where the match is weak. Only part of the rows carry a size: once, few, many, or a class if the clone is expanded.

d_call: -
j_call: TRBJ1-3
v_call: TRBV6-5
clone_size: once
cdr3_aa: CASQRMSSGNTIYF
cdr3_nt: TGTGCCAGCCAGCGGATGAGCTCTGGAAACACCATATATTTT

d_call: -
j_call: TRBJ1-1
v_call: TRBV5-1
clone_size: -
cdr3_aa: CASSGWAGTNTEAFF
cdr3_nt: TGCGCCAGCAGCGGCTGGGCGGGGACGAACACTGAAGCTTTCTTT

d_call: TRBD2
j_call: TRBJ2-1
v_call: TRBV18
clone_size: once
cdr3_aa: CASSPQRGPYNEQFF
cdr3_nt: TGTGCCAGCTCACCACAGCGGGGGCCCTACAATGAGCAGTTCTTC

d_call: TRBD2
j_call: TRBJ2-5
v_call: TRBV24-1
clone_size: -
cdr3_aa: CATSDLGGDQETQYF
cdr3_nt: TGTGCCACCAGTGATTTGGGGGGGGATCAAGAGACCCAGTACTTC

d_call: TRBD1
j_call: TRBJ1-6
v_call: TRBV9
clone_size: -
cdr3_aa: CASSVRGDRETGSPLHF
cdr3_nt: TGTGCCAGCAGCGTAAGGGGGGACAGGGAGACCGGTTCACCCCTCCACTTT

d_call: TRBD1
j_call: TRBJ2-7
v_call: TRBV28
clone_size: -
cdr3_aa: CASSPLGTGGSIGQYF
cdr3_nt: TGTGCCAGCAGCCCCCTAGGGACAGGAGGAAGTATCGGGCAGTACTTC

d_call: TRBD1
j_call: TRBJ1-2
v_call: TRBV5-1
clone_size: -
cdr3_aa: CASSLPPGTGVDTGYTF
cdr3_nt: TGCGCCAGCAGCTTGCCACCCGGGACAGGGGTTGATACTGGCTACACCTTC

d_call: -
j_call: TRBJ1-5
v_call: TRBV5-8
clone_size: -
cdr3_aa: CASSLVRGNQPQHF
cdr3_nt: TGTGCCAGCAGCTTAGTGAGGGGCAATCAGCCCCAGCATTTT

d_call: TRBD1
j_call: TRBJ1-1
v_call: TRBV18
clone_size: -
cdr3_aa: CASSPLRAGGSGTEAFF
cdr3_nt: TGTGCCAGCTCACCACTGAGGGCAGGGGGCAGCGGGACTGAAGCTTTCTTT

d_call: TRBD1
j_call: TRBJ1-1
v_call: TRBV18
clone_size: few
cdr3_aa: CASTGAGGNTEAFF
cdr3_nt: TGTGCCAGCACAGGGGCCGGAGGGAACACTGAAGCTTTCTTT

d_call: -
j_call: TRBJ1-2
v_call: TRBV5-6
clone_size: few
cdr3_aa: CASSLVGGPLSGYTF
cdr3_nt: TGTGCCAGCAGCTTGGTAGGGGGACCCCTTAGTGGCTACACCTTC